The 9 T cell receptor beta chains below come from one sample, sequenced in a study of blood T cell repertoires in COVID-19. Some clones are missing from TCRdb's copy, which holds only in-frame ones; the method was immunoSEQ multiplex PCR. The sample lists a few hundred thousand clones; over 80% were seen once. The sequenced sample was peripheral blood. The receptors originated from a woman aged 45 to 65 with active or convalescent COVID-19.

V is TRBV19 and J is TRBJ2-1; 8 bases match TRBD2. The length of the CDR3 is 16 residues. With V trimmed by 1 base and J by 5 bases, 7 bases remained unmatched. CDR1 and CDR2 from the germline V gene are LNHDA and SQIVND (reference sequence). Here the CDR3 DNA reads TGTGCCAGTAGTATAGCGTTCACTAGCGGCAACAATGAGCAGTTCTTC. Translated: CASSIAFTSGNNEQFF.

The V gene is TRBV18, the J gene TRBJ2-7; 10 nucleotides match TRBD1. This CDR3 contains 15 residues. The V and J ends lost 2 bases and 5 bases, in that order; junction bases with no gene match: 6. Germline-derived CDR1 and CDR2 are KGHSH and LQKENI. The CDR3 loop is CASSPVTGGVDEQYF. The CDR3 DNA reads TGTGCCAGCTCACCAGTGACAGGGGGCGTAGACGAGCAGTACTTC.

CDR3 loop: CASTDRGLGYGYTF. In DNA form, the CDR3 reads TGTGCCAGTACTGACAGGGGGCTAGGATATGGCTACACCTTC. The V and J genes are TRBV19 and TRBJ1-2; 10 bases line up with TRBD1. The CDR3 totals 14 residues. Germline V gene sequence: CDR1 LNHDA, CDR2 SQIVND (reference sequence). V shed 7 bases, J shed 5 bases, and the junction held 7 bases outside the gene matches.

This chain connects TRBV4-1 to TRBJ2-7, with D possibly TRBD2 on 6 matching bases. Per the germline V gene, CDR1 is MGHRA and CDR2 is YSYEKL. V was cut by 5 bases and J by 0 bases, with 8 bases left in between. This CDR3 spans 13 amino acids. The CDR3 loop reads CASSAGSSYEQYF. Written as DNA, the CDR3 is TGCGCCAGCAGCGCGGGAAGCTCCTACGAGCAGTACTTC.

The chain has TRBV9 and TRBJ2-7; TRBD2 matches 10 bases. Germline CDR1 and CDR2: SGDLS and YYNGEE. The CDR3 is 14 residues long. J gave up 4 bases and V 4 bases, and 5 bases lay outside the gene matches. DNA for the CDR3: TGTGCCAGCAGCAGGGCTAGCGGGAGTTACGAGCAGTACTTC. It is translated as CASSRASGSYEQYF.

This chain links TRBV9 with TRBJ2-5, with D tentatively TRBD2 (6 bases). The germline CDR1 and CDR2 sequences are SGDLS and YYNGEE. V shed 0 bases and J shed 4 bases, with 10 bases lying between them. The CDR3 is made up of 14 amino acids. The CDR3 sequence: CASSVDPGVETQYF. DNA of the CDR3: TGTGCCAGCAGCGTAGATCCGGGAGTAGAGACCCAGTACTTC.

V and J are TRBV29-1 and TRBJ2-1; 9 bases fit TRBD2. The CDR3 extends over 18 amino acids. The trim removed 1 base at V and 0 bases at J, leaving 10 bases unmatched. From germline, CDR1 is SQVTM and CDR2 ANQGSEA. In DNA, the CDR3 is TGCAGCGTTGAAGGTTCGCTAGCGGGACAACTCTCCTACAATGAGCAGTTCTTC. Translated: CSVEGSLAGQLSYNEQFF.

The CDR3 loop is CASSPWQGQETQYF. CDR3 DNA sequence: TGCGCCAGCAGCCCATGGCAGGGGCAAGAGACCCAGTACTTC. V usage is TRBV4-1 and J usage is TRBJ2-5; weak D call: TRBD1 (6 bases). CDR1 and CDR2 from the germline V gene are MGHRA and YSYEKL. Trimming removed 4 bases from V and 2 bases from J, with 11 bases in between. This CDR3 comprises 14 residues.

This clone was picked up one time. The chain is built from TRBV3-1 (or the pseudogene TRBV3-2) and TRBJ2-7, with D possibly being TRBD2 (6 bases). This CDR3 comprises 19 residues. Deletions cut 0 bases from V and 2 bases from J, with 23 bases between. Per the germline V gene, CDR1 is LGHDT and CDR2 is YNNKEL (reference sequence). CDR3 region: CASSQDLVSASPGAYEQYF. The CDR3 DNA is TGTGCCAGCAGCCAAGATCTGGTTAGCGCGAGTCCGGGAGCCTACGAGCAGTACTTC.